One TCR beta chain is described in this entry. This entry belongs to a study of T cell changes during pregnancy in multiple sclerosis. The V gene's germline CDR1 is WSHSY and CDR2 SAAADI. With V trimmed by 0 bases and J by 3 bases, 4 bases remained unmatched. The CDR3 is made up of 15 amino acids. Only in-frame clones appear in the TCRdb table, and some are missing; sequencing was by immunoSEQ multiplex PCR. The data show over 85,000 clones, with around nine tenths seen just once and around 0.79% held by the top ten. The starting material was peripheral blood, obtained in the second trimester of pregnancy. The sequence was obtained from a female donor in good health, enrolled as a control in a pregnancy study. This chain uses TRBV10-2 with TRBJ2-7; 8 bases agree with TRBD2. For the CDR3, the DNA is TGCGCCAGCAGTGAGTCAGCGGGAGTCGGCTACGAGCAGTACTTC. Amino acid sequence: CASSESAGVGYEQYF.